The text below deals with one T cell receptor (beta chain). Its antigen target is currently unknown. Base-call qualities are not available, and no considerably larger clone is one nucleotide away. The data stem from a study of OX40 agonist ivuxolimab in advanced cancers. For the study in its entirety: The costimulatory receptor OX40 (CD134) was targeted by ivuxolimab, a fully human IgG2 agonistic monoclonal antibody. Intravenous ivuxolimab was administered to patients every 2 weeks at six dose levels: 0.01, 0.1, 0.3, 1.5, 3 and 10 mg/kg. Of the 50 to 55 dose-escalation patients, hepatocellular carcinoma was present in about 20, melanoma in some 15, renal cell carcinoma in 9 and head and neck cancer in 9. A male proportion of roughly 80% and a mean age of about 60 years, ranging from about 23 to 90, were recorded for the dose-escalation cohort. Patients were allowed to have had prior anti-PD-1, anti-PD-L1 or anti-CTLA-4 therapy, and approximately 37% of the dose-escalation patients had been treated with checkpoint inhibitors. Three dose-escalation patients achieved partial responses, one with hepatocellular carcinoma and two with cutaneous melanoma. Peripheral TCRbeta sequencing aimed to test whether ivuxolimab altered TCR sequence diversity and caused clonal T-cell expansion. The paper reports the monotherapy dose-escalation portion (N ≈ 52 patients) of the phase I ivuxolimab trial. The research as a whole found: At doses of 0.1 to 3.0 mg/kg, clonal expansion of both CD4+ and CD8+ T cells in blood was seen between baseline and week 6. The antigen specificity of the clonally expanded peripheral T cells was not determined. Low levels of normalized T-cell clonal expansion were also seen in some patients who did not respond. After ivuxolimab, expanded clones were on average more numerous among CD8+ T cells than among CD4+ T cells. In the 0.1-3.0 mg/kg groups, partial responders were among the patients with the lowest normalized peripheral clonal expansion, particularly in CD8+ T cells.

Patients with a history of autoimmune disease or receiving systemic immunosuppression were excluded from the trial. Peripheral blood for TCR sequencing was collected from all dose cohorts at baseline, on cycle 4 day 1, and on cycle 7 day 1. Samples came from an open-label, multicenter, first-in-human phase I dose-escalation trial of ivuxolimab. Adults with locally advanced or metastatic melanoma, renal cell, hepatocellular, or head and neck squamous cell carcinoma were enrolled in the trial. Before TCR sequencing, CD4+ T cells and CD8+ T cells from peripheral blood were sorted into separate populations. Genomic DNA was extracted from sorted cells for sequencing of the TCRbeta CDR3 region. TCRbeta CDR3 regions were sequenced using the immunoSEQ Assay. In its TCRdb copy, this immuneACCESS table keeps in-frame sequences only and misses some clones. Where compared with another copy, unresolved V genes explain less than half of these, and the others have no known cause. A total of about 50,000 clones appear in this sample, roughly 91% of them only once. The top ten clonotypes cover over 6.5% of the sample.

The receptor comes from an adult with an advanced solid tumor such as melanoma, head and neck, liver or kidney cancer. The sample consisted of CD4+ or CD8+ T cells sorted from blood, taken in a trial of the OX40 agonist ivuxolimab.

CDR3 reads: CASSSGGIDSNQPQHF. The bases read TGTGCCAGCTCATCAGGGGGAATCGATAGCAATCAGCCCCAGCATTTT. Recombination linked TRBV18 to TRBJ1-5, with 7 junctional bases fitting TRBD1. The CDR3 measures 16 amino acids from cysteine to phenylalanine. Only CDR3 DNA is held: 48 bases, read in frame from base 1. The germline V gene gives CDR1 as KGHSH and CDR2 as LQKENI. V trim: 5 bases; J trim: 0 bases; unmatched bases: 7.